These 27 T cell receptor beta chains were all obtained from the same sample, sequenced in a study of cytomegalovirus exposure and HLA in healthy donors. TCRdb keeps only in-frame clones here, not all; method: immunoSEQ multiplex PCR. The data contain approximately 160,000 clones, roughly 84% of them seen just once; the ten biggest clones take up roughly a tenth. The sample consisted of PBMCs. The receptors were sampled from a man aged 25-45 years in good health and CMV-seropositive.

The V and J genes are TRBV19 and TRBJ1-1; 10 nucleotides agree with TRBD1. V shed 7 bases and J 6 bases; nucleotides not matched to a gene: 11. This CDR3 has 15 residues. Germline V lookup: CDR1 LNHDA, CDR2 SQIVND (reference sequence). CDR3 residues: CASNPRQGARPEAFF. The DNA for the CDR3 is TGTGCCAGTAATCCTAGACAGGGGGCGCGACCTGAAGCTTTCTTT.

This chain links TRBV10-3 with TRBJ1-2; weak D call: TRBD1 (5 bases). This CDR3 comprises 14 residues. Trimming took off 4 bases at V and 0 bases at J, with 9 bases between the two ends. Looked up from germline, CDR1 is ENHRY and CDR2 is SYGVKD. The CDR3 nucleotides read TGTGCCATCAGTGGTGGGGCCTCTAACTATGGCTACACCTTC. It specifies CAISGGASNYGYTF.

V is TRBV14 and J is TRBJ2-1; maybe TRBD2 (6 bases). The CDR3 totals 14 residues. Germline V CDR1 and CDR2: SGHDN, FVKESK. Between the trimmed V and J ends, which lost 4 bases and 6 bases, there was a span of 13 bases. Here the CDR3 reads CASSRTTSTNEQFF. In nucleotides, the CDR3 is TGTGCCAGCAGCCGGACTACCTCAACCAATGAGCAGTTCTTC.

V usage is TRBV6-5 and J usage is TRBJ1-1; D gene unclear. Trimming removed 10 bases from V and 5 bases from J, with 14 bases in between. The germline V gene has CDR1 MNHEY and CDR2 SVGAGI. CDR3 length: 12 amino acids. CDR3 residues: CATAPGRTEAFF. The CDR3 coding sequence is TGTGCCACTGCGCCGGGAAGGACTGAAGCTTTCTTT.

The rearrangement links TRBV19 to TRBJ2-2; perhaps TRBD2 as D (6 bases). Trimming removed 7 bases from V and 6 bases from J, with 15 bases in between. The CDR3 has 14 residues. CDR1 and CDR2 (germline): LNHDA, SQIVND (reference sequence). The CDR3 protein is CASTDGTPAGELFF. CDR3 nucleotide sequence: TGTGCCAGTACCGACGGGACTCCGGCCGGGGAGCTGTTTTTT.

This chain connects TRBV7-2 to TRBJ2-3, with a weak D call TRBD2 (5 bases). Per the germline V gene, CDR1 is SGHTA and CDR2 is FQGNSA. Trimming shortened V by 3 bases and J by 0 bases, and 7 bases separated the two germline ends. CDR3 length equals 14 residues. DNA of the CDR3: TGTGCCAGCAGCTTGGGAGCTAGCACAGATACGCAGTATTTT. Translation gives CASSLGASTDTQYF.

The CDR3 protein is CASSPTSGGAMYEQFF. In DNA, the CDR3 is TGTGCCAGCAGCCCGACTAGCGGGGGGGCCATGTATGAGCAGTTCTTC. The chain employs TRBV11-3 and TRBJ2-1; TRBD2 agrees at 14 bases. The CDR3 is 16 residues long. The V gene end was trimmed by 5 bases and the J gene end by 8 bases; junction bases not matched to a gene: 8. Per germline, CDR1 SGHNT and CDR2 YENEEA.

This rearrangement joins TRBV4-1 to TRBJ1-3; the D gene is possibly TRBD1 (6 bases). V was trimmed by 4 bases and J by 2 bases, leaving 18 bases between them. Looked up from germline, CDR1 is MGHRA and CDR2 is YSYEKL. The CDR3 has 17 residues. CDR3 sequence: CASSRGGMVLAGNTIYF. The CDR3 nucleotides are TGCGCCAGCAGCCGAGGGGGAATGGTCTTGGCTGGAAACACCATATATTTT.

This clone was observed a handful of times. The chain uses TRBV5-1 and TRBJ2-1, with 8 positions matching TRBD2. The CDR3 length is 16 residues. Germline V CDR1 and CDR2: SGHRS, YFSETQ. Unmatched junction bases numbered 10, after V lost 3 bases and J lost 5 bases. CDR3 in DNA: TGCGCCAGCAGCTCCACGGTTAGCGGGATAAACAATGAGCAGTTCTTC. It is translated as CASSSTVSGINNEQFF. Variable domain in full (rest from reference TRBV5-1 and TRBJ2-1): KAGVTQTPRYLIKTRGQQVTLSCSPISGHRSVSWYQQTPGQGLQFLFEYFSETQRNKGNFPGRFSGRQFSNSRSEMNVSTLELGDSALYLCASSSTVSGINNEQFFGPGTRLTVL.

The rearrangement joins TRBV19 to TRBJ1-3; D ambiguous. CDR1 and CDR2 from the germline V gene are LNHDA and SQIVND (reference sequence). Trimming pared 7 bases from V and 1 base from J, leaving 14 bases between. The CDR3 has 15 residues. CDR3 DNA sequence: TGTGCCAGTAATCAGCCAGGACTATCTGGAAACACCATATATTTT. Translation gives CASNQPGLSGNTIYF.

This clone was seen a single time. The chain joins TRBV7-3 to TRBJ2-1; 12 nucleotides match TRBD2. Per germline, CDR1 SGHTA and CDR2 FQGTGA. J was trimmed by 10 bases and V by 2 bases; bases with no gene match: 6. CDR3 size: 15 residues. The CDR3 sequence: CASSLQLAGGVEQFF. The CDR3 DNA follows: TGTGCCAGCAGCTTACAGCTAGCGGGAGGGGTGGAGCAGTTCTTC.

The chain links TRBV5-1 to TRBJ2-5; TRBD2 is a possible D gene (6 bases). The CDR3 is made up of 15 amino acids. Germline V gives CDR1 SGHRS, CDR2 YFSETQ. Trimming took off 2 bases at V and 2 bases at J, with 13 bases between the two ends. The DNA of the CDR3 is TGCGCCAGCAGCTTTGCGGGACTGATACAAGAGACCCAGTACTTC. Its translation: CASSFAGLIQETQYF.

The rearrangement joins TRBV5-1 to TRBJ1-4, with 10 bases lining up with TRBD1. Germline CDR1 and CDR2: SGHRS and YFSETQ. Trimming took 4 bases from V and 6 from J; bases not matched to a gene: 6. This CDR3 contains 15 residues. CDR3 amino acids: CASSLAGTGDEKLFF. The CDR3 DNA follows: TGCGCCAGCAGCCTCGCCGGGACAGGGGATGAAAAACTGTTTTTT.

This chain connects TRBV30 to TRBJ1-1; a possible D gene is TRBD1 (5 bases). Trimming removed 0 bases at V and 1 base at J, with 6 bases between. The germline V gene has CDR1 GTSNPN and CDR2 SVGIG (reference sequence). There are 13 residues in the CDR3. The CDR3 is CAWSVQENTEAFF. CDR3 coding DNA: TGTGCCTGGAGTGTACAGGAGAACACTGAAGCTTTCTTT.

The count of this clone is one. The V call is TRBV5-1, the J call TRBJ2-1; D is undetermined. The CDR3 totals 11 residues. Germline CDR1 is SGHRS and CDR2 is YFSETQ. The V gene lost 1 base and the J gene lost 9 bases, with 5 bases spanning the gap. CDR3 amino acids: CASSLSLEQFF. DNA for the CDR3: TGCGCCAGCAGCTTGTCTCTTGAGCAGTTCTTC. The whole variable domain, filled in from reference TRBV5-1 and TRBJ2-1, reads KAGVTQTPRYLIKTRGQQVTLSCSPISGHRSVSWYQQTPGQGLQFLFEYFSETQRNKGNFPGRFSGRQFSNSRSEMNVSTLELGDSALYLCASSLSLEQFFGPGTRLTVL.

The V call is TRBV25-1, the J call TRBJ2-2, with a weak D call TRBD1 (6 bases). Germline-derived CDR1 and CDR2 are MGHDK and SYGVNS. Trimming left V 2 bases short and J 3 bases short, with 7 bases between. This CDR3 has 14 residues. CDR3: CASSEAGDTGELFF. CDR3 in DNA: TGTGCCAGCAGTGAAGCAGGGGACACCGGGGAGCTGTTTTTT.

Here the CDR3 reads CASEGQRDENEQFF. CDR3 DNA sequence: TGTGCCAGCGAAGGCCAGCGGGATGAAAATGAGCAGTTCTTC. The V gene is TRBV7-9, the J gene TRBJ2-1; 7 bases are shared with TRBD2. V was pared by 8 bases and J by 7 bases, with 11 bases of the junction left unmatched. Looked up from germline, CDR1 is SEHNR and CDR2 is FQNEAQ (reference sequence). CDR3 length equals 14 residues. The entire variable domain, with the rest obtained from reference TRBV7-9 and TRBJ2-1, is as follows: DTGVSQNPRHKITKRGQNVTFRCDPISEHNRLYWYRQTLGQGPEFLTYFQNEAQLEKSRLLSDRFSAERPKGSFSTLEIQRTEQGDSAMYLCASEGQRDENEQFFGPGTRLTVL.

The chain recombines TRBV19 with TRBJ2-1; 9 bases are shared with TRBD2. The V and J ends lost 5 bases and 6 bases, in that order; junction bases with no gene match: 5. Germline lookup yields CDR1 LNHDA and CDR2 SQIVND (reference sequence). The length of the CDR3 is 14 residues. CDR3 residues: CASSGGGGANEQFF. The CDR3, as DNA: TGTGCCAGTAGTGGTGGCGGGGGGGCCAATGAGCAGTTCTTC.

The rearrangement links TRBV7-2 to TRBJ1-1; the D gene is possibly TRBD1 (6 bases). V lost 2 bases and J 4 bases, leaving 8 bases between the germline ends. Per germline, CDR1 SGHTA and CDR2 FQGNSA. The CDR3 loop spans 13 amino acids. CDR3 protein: CASSLNRATEAFF. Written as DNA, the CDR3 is TGTGCCAGCAGCTTAAACAGGGCCACTGAAGCTTTCTTT.

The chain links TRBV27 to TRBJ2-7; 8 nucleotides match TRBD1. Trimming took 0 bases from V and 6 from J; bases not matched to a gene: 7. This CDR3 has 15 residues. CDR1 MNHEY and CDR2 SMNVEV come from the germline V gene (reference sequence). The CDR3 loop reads CASSLSSWTGSEQYF. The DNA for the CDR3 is TGTGCCAGCAGTTTATCGAGTTGGACAGGGAGCGAGCAGTACTTC.

The CDR3 nucleotides read TGTGCCAGCAGCGAAGGGGCAGGGGTCGTCTTACATGAGCAGTTCTTC. Translating it yields CASSEGAGVVLHEQFF. V usage is TRBV9 and J usage is TRBJ2-1, with D possibly being TRBD1 (6 bases). The CDR3 loop spans 16 amino acids. CDR1 and CDR2 (germline): SGDLS, YYNGEE. V gave up 3 bases and J gave up 8 bases, with 21 bases separating them.

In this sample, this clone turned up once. Written as DNA, the CDR3 is TGTGCCAGCAGTTTATCTTCTATTACAGAGTTCTATGGCTACACCTTC. It yields the protein CASSLSSITEFYGYTF. The chain has TRBV28 and TRBJ1-2; D ambiguous. Trimming took off 1 base at V and 4 bases at J, with 16 bases between the two ends. Germline V gives CDR1 MDHEN, CDR2 SYDVKM. The length of the CDR3 is 16 residues.

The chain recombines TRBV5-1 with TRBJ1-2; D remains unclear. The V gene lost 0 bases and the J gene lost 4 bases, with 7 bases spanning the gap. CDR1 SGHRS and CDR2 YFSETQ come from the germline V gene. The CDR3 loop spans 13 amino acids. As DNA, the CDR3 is TGCGCCAGCAGCTTGGACAATGTCTATGGCTACACCTTC. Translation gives CASSLDNVYGYTF.

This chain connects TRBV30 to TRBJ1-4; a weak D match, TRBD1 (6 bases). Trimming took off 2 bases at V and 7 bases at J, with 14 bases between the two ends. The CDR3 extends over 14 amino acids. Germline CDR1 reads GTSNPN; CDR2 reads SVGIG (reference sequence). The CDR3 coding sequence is TGTGCCTGGAGTAGGGACATGCTGGGTGAAAAACTGTTTTTT. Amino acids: CAWSRDMLGEKLFF.

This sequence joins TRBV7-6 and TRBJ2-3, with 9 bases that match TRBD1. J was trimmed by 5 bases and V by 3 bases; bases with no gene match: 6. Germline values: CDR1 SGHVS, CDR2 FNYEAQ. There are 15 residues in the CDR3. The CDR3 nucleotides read TGTGCCAGCAGCTTCGGACAGGGGTGGGGAGATACGCAGTATTTT. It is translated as CASSFGQGWGDTQYF.

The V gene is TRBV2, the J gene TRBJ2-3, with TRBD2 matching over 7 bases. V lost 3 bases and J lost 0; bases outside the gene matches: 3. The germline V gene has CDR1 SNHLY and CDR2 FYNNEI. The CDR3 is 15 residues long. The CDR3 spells CASSEWRGSTDTQYF. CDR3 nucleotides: TGTGCCAGCAGTGAGTGGCGGGGGAGCACAGATACGCAGTATTTT.

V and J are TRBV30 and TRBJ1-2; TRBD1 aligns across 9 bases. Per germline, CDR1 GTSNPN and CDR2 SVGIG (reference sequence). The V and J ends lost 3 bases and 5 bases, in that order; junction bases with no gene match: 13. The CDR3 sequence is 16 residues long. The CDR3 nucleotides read TGTGCCTGGAGGCCGGGACAGGGCGGGGCAAGGTATGGCTACACCTTC. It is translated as CAWRPGQGGARYGYTF. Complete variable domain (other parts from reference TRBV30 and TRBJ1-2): SQTIHQWPATLVQPVGSPLSLECTVEGTSNPNLYWYRQAAGRGLQLLFYSVGIGQISSEVPQNLSASRPQDRQFILSSKKLLLSDSGFYLCAWRPGQGGARYGYTFGSGTRLTVV.